The next 5 T cell receptor beta chains were all read from a single sample in a study of blood T cell repertoires in COVID-19 (TCRdb year 2020). The library relied on the immunoSEQ multiplex PCR assay. In TCRdb, the immuneACCESS table is reduced to in-frame sequences with V and J assigned. These tables do not hold every clone; where another copy was compared, an unresolved V gene accounts for under half, and the others remain unexplained. The table for this sample lists around 190,000 clones; around nine tenths of them were counted only once. Over 15% of the sample is held by the ten biggest clonotypes. Sequencing used peripheral blood. These receptor sequences come from a man aged 50 or older with COVID-19, enrolled during active disease.

The chain combines TRBV6-2 or TRBV6-3 with TRBJ2-7; no clear D. V lost 0 bases, J lost 6 bases, and 12 bases lay in between. From germline, CDR1 is MNHEY and CDR2 SVGEGT. The length of the CDR3 is 14 residues. CDR3 region: CASSYSRPIGEQYF. In DNA form, the CDR3 reads TGTGCCAGCAGTTACTCGCGGCCTATCGGCGAGCAGTACTTC.

This chain uses TRBV18 with TRBJ1-1; tentatively, D is TRBD1 (5 bases). CDR1 is KGHSH and CDR2 is LQKENI in the germline V gene. With 6 bases removed from V and 3 bases from J, the gap between germline ends came to 26 bases. This CDR3 comprises 18 residues. The CDR3 DNA reads TGTGCCAGCTCGCGCCTGGGCGGGGCTCCGATCCACGACACTGAAGCTTTCTTT. As protein: CASSRLGGAPIHDTEAFF.

This rearrangement joins TRBV9 to TRBJ1-3, with D unclear. Germline V gives CDR1 SGDLS, CDR2 YYNGEE. The CDR3 spans 13 residues. V was cut by 0 bases and J by 3 bases, with 4 bases left in between. CDR3 sequence: CASSVGGGNTIYF. In DNA form, the CDR3 reads TGTGCCAGCAGCGTAGGCGGTGGAAACACCATATATTTT.

The rearrangement links TRBV28 to TRBJ1-2; TRBD1 might be the D (5 bases). The CDR3 consists of 14 residues. Germline values: CDR1 MDHEN, CDR2 SYDVKM. The V end was cut by 6 bases, the J end by 1 base, with 12 bases between. The DNA of the CDR3 is TGTGCCAGCAGAAACAACGGGGGTAACTATGGCTACACCTTC. Its translation: CASRNNGGNYGYTF.

This clone showed up just a few times. The CDR3 loop reads CASRLGQGMDQPQHF. The CDR3 coding sequence is TGTGCCAGTAGGCTTGGACAGGGAATGGATCAGCCCCAGCATTTT. V is TRBV19 and J is TRBJ1-5; 8 bases align to TRBD1. Germline lookup yields CDR1 LNHDA and CDR2 SQIVND (reference sequence). Trimming removed 6 bases from V and 5 bases from J; junction bases left unmatched: 9. The CDR3 runs to 15 residues.